Listed below are T cell receptor beta chains from one sample, sequenced in a study of chemoradiotherapy in HPV16-positive cancers. Sequencing used immunoSEQ multiplex PCR; TCRdb keeps in-frame clones, though not all of them. Among tens of thousands of clones, over 60% were seen once, and the ten largest hold around 2.5%. The biological material was taken from a patient who underwent chemoradiotherapy. Source of these receptors: a human donor with HPV-associated anogenital cancer. Each CDR3 is given with its conserved first and last residue. D genes are given only for firm matches. For some rows the clone size is stated as once, few or many, or as a class when expanded; others skip it.

d_call j_call v_call clone_size cdr3_nt cdr3_aa
. TRBJ2-1 TRBV28 . TGTGCCAGCAGTTTTTCCTACAATGAGCAGTTCTTC CASSFSYNEQFF
. TRBJ1-2 TRBV28 . TGTGCCAGCAGTTTAGGGACCGGACGTGGCTACACCTTC CASSLGTGRGYTF
. TRBJ2-7 TRBV7-3 few TGTGCCAGCAGCCCGGAGGTGGGGGAGCAGTACTTC CASSPEVGEQYF
. TRBJ2-6 TRBV28 . TGTGCCAGCAGTTATGGGGACAACTCTGGGGCCAACGTCCTGACTTTC CASSYGDNSGANVLTF
TRBD2 TRBJ2-7 TRBV28 once TGTGCCAGCAGGGATCCTAGCGGGGGCTCCTACGAGCAGTACTTC CASRDPSGGSYEQYF
TRBD2 TRBJ2-1 TRBV11-2 . TGTGCCAGCAGCTTTGCAGCGGGGAGATACAATGAGCAGTTCTTC CASSFAAGRYNEQFF
. TRBJ2-2 TRBV5-5 . TGTGCCAGCAGCTTGATGGGGGCAAACACCGGGGAGCTGTTTTTT CASSLMGANTGELFF
TRBD1 TRBJ1-4 TRBV30 . TGTGCCTGGACAGGGGGCCGCCCCCCCTCAACTAATGAAAAACTGTTTTTT CAWTGGRPPSTNEKLFF
TRBD2 TRBJ2-3 TRBV4-1 . TGCGCCAGCAGCCAAGGCTCGCGGGAGGCCCCCACAGATACGCAGTATTTT CASSQGSREAPTDTQYF
. TRBJ2-7 TRBV15 . TGTGCCACCAGCAGAGAACAGGGGAGGTCCTACGAGCAGTACTTC CATSREQGRSYEQYF
. TRBJ1-4 TRBV28 . TGTGCCAGCAGTTTATCCTGGGGGGCTAATGAAAAACTGTTTTTT CASSLSWGANEKLFF
. TRBJ2-5 TRBV28 once TGTGCCAGCAGTTTGGGGCGATGGGAGACCCAGTACTTC CASSLGRWETQYF
. TRBJ1-2 TRBV29-1 . TGCAGCGTTGAAGATGGGTTCATCGGCCTCTACACCTTC CSVEDGFIGLYTF
. TRBJ2-3 TRBV18 few TGTGCCAGCTCACCCCCGTGGACAGATACGCAGTATTTT CASSPPWTDTQYF
. TRBJ2-7 TRBV10-3 few TGTGCCATCAGGGTGGCAGGGACGGGGACCTACGAGCAGTACTTC CAIRVAGTGTYEQYF
. TRBJ2-1 TRBV11-2 . TGTGCCAGCAGTGTGGAGGGAGGATACAATGAGCAGTTCTTC CASSVEGGYNEQFF
TRBD1 TRBJ1-2 TRBV30 . TGTGCCTGGGTCAGTTTGACAGGGGCTTCCTATGGCTACACCTTC CAWVSLTGASYGYTF
. TRBJ2-2 TRBV9 . TGTGCCAGCAGCGTAGCTACGGGCAGAAACACCGGGGAGCTGTTTTTT CASSVATGRNTGELFF
. TRBJ1-1 TRBV11-2 . TGTGCCAGCAGCCAGGACCGTGGGACTGAAGCTTTCTTT CASSQDRGTEAFF
. TRBJ1-3 TRBV23-1 . TGCGCCAGCAGTCAATCGCCAGAGAAAAAGAGAAACACCATATATTTT CASSQSPEKKRNTIYF
TRBD2 TRBJ2-7 TRBV7-8 once TGTGCCAGCAGCTTAGCGGGGACTAGCGGGAGAGGCGAGCAGTACTTC CASSLAGTSGRGEQYF
. TRBJ2-2 TRBV6-5 . TGTGCCAGCAGTTACTCTTCTTTTAGGGTCACCGGGGAGCTGTTTTTT CASSYSSFRVTGELFF
. TRBJ1-2 TRBV18 . TGTGCCAGCTCACCTCAGGCGCGAGGGAACTATGGCTACACCTTC CASSPQARGNYGYTF
TRBD2 TRBJ2-3 TRBV28 . TGTGCCAGCAGTTCCCGCCCTAGCGGGTCCACCACAGATACGCAGTATTTT CASSSRPSGSTTDTQYF
. TRBJ2-3 TRBV27 . TGTGCCAGCAGTTTATTTTTCATGTCTACAGATACGCAGTATTTT CASSLFFMSTDTQYF
. TRBJ2-3 TRBV11-2 . TGTGCCAGCAGCTTAGACCAGGGTGAGTCAGATACGCAGTATTTT CASSLDQGESDTQYF
. TRBJ2-1 TRBV19 . TGTGCCAGTAGTCCAGATAGGACAGCCCGCGATGAGCAGTTCTTC CASSPDRTARDEQFF
. TRBJ1-1 TRBV5-1 . TGCGCCAGCAGCCCTTGGGCTGGGAGTCGGACTGAAGCTTTCTTT CASSPWAGSRTEAFF
. TRBJ1-1 TRBV5-1 . TGCGCCAGCAGCTTGGCCAGTTTTGACACTGAAGCTTTCTTT CASSLASFDTEAFF
TRBD1 TRBJ1-5 TRBV2 . TGTGCCAGCAGTGAAATCCGGTCAGGGGGCCAGAATCAGCCCCAGCATTTT CASSEIRSGGQNQPQHF
. TRBJ2-7 TRBV5-1 . TGCGCCAGCAGCTTCCCGGGGTATGAGCAGTACTTC CASSFPGYEQYF
TRBD1 TRBJ2-7 TRBV11-2 . TGTGCCAGCAGCTTACTGAGGACAGGCGGACTCTACGAGCAGTACTTC CASSLLRTGGLYEQYF
TRBD1 TRBJ1-1 TRBV6-6 . TGTGCCAGCAGCGGACAGGGAGTGCTGAACACTGAAGCTTTCTTT CASSGQGVLNTEAFF
. TRBJ2-7 TRBV7-8 . TGTGCCAGCAGCCCATCCGACGGAAACTACGAGCAGTACTTC CASSPSDGNYEQYF
TRBD1 TRBJ1-2 TRBV14 . TGTGCCAGCAGCCAAAGAGCTCCGGGACAGGTTCTTTATGGCTACACCTTC CASSQRAPGQVLYGYTF
. TRBJ1-6 TRBV2 . TGTGCCAGCAGGATGGGACTGTTAGGGCGTTCACCCCTCCACTTT CASRMGLLGRSPLHF